This T cell receptor (beta chain) is drawn from a study of OX40 agonist ivuxolimab in advanced cancers. For the wider study: The costimulatory receptor OX40 (CD134) was targeted by ivuxolimab, a fully human IgG2 agonistic monoclonal antibody. Peripheral TCRbeta sequencing was intended to test whether TCR sequence diversity was altered and clonal T-cell expansion was caused by ivuxolimab. A male proportion of around 83% and a mean age of roughly 55 years, ranging from roughly 23 to 85, were recorded for the dose-escalation cohort. Prior anti-PD-1, anti-PD-L1 or anti-CTLA-4 therapy was permitted, and approximately 39% of dose-escalation patients had received checkpoint inhibitors. Partial responses were achieved by three dose-escalation patients, of whom one had hepatocellular carcinoma and two had cutaneous melanoma. Of the approximately 54 patients in dose escalation, 19 had hepatocellular carcinoma, about 15 had melanoma, 9 had renal cell carcinoma and 9 had head and neck cancer. The monotherapy dose-escalation portion (N ≈ 52 patients) of the phase I ivuxolimab trial is reported in the paper. Intravenous ivuxolimab was administered to patients every 2 weeks at six dose levels: 0.01, 0.1, 0.3, 1.5, 3 and 10 mg/kg.

Paper-wide results and their limitations: In partial responders in the 0.1-3.0 mg/kg groups, normalized peripheral clonal expansion was found to be among the lowest, especially among CD8+ T cells. Which antigens the clonally expanded peripheral T cells were specific for was not determined. After ivuxolimab, expanded clones were on average more numerous among CD8+ T cells than among CD4+ T cells. Low levels of normalized T-cell clonal expansion were also seen in some nonresponding patients. At doses of 0.1 to 3.0 mg/kg, clonal expansion of both CD4+ and CD8+ blood T cells was observed from baseline to week 6.

For sequencing of the TCRbeta CDR3 region, genomic DNA was extracted from the sorted cells. The immunoSEQ Assay was used to sequence the TCRbeta CDR3 regions. This immuneACCESS table, as held by TCRdb, lists in-frame sequences with V and J called but not all clones. Of the missing ones, under half trace to an unresolved V gene in checked studies; the others have no known cause. Within this sample are fewer than 65,000 clones, with around 90% of them counted one time only. Approximately 3.9% of the sample goes to the ten largest clones. With respect to this clone: It lacks a known antigen. No much larger clone is present one base from it, and per-base qualities are unavailable.

The CDR3 runs 15 residues from the cysteine to the phenylalanine. Only CDR3 DNA is held: 45 bases, read in frame from base 1. The germline V gene sets CDR1 to SGHRS and CDR2 to YFSETQ. V is cut by 2 bases and J by 2 bases, and the space between the germline ends is 10 bases. Patients with autoimmune disease history or receiving systemic immunosuppression were excluded from the trial. In every dose cohort, peripheral blood was drawn for TCR sequencing at baseline, cycle 4 day 1, and cycle 7 day 1. Samples came from an open-label, multicenter, first-in-human phase I dose-escalation trial of ivuxolimab. Adults with locally advanced or metastatic head and neck squamous cell, hepatocellular, melanoma or renal cell carcinoma were enrolled in the trial. Before TCR sequencing, CD4+ T cells and CD8+ T cells from peripheral blood were sorted into separate populations.

The chain joins TRBV5-1 to TRBJ2-2, with no reliable assignment of the D segment. The receptor's source is an adult with an advanced solid tumor such as melanoma, head and neck, liver or kidney cancer. The source was CD4+ or CD8+ T cells sorted from blood, collected in a trial of the OX40 agonist ivuxolimab. The sequenced DNA is TGCGCCAGCAGCTTACTCGGGCGAAACACCGGGGAGCTGTTTTTT. Its product reads: CASSLLGRNTGELFF. Full variable domain (CDR3 extended with the reference TRBV5-1 and TRBJ2-2 proteins): KAGVTQTPRYLIKTRGQQVTLSCSPISGHRSVSWYQQTPGQGLQFLFEYFSETQRNKGNFPGRFSGRQFSNSRSEMNVSTLELGDSALYLCASSLLGRNTGELFFGEGSRLTVL.